The 30 T cell receptor beta chains given below trace back to one sample, sequenced in a study of blood T cells in healthy people across ages. Together with a sample-barcoded 5' primer, a J-beta primer mix was included in a second PCR lasting roughly 7 to 11 cycles. TCRdb independently ran MiXCR on the 5' RACE reads; one entry per CDR3 protein. The sample has around 620,000 distinct CDR3 sequences, about 25% seen once; the top ten hold about a fifth. What was sequenced was blood. Every receptor here comes from a woman in her seventies in good health.

The table lists this clonotype with a few counts. This rearrangement joins TRBV11-1 to TRBJ2-5, with 9 bases fitting TRBD2. CDR1 is SGHAT, CDR2 FQDESV, per germline (reference sequence). The CDR3 runs 17 residues. The junction had 10 bases not matched to a gene; V was cut back by 0 bases and J by 5 bases. This CDR3 reads CASSLARGAGGVETQYF. CDR3 in DNA: TGTGCCAGCAGCTTAGCGCGCGGAGCGGGGGGCGTGGAGACCCAGTACTTC.

The chain couples TRBV29-1 to TRBJ1-1; D gene uncertain. There are 13 residues in the CDR3. V lost 3 bases to trimming and J lost 1 base, with 9 bases between them. The V gene's germline CDR1 is SQVTM and CDR2 ANQGSEA. CDR3 sequence: CSVEVRQNTEAFF. The DNA of the CDR3 is TGCAGCGTTGAGGTCCGACAGAACACTGAAGCTTTCTTT.

The chain joins TRBV10-3 to TRBJ1-2; 7 nucleotides line up with TRBD1. Germline assignment: CDR1 ENHRY and CDR2 SYGVKD. V dropped 0 bases and J dropped 2; count of bases not matched to a gene: 9. CDR3 length equals 17 residues. The CDR3 region is CAISESQGTVENYGYTF. The CDR3 DNA reads as TGTGCCATCAGTGAGTCTCAGGGGACAGTTGAAAACTATGGCTACACCTTC.

This clonotype has just a few counts. V and J are TRBV7-6 and TRBJ2-7, with D unresolved. Trimming took 1 base from V and 0 from J, leaving 13 bases between them. The CDR3 length is 16 residues. From germline, CDR1 is SGHVS and CDR2 FNYEAQ. CDR3 loop: CASSLGAGFSSYEQYF. In nucleotides, the CDR3 is TGTGCCAGCAGCTTAGGGGCCGGCTTTAGCTCCTACGAGCAGTACTTC. The whole variable domain, remainder taken from reference TRBV7-6 and TRBJ2-7, is GAGVSQSPRYKVTKRGQDVALRCDPISGHVSLYWYRQALGQGPEFLTYFNYEAQQDKSGLPNDRFSAERPEGSISTLTIQRTEQRDSAMYRCASSLGAGFSSYEQYFGPGTRLTVT.

Details on this clonotype: Without the conserved terminal phenylalanine or tryptophan, this CDR3 likely stems from a read error. The chain carries TRBV12-3 or TRBV12-4 and TRBJ2-4; D is ambiguous. The CDR3 length is 13 residues. V was pared by 3 bases and J by 6 bases, with 9 bases between. The CDR3 loop is CASSFNPANIQYL. CDR3 bases: TGTGCCAGCAGTTTTAATCCAGCAAACATTCAGTACCTC.

The chain couples TRBV5-1 to TRBJ2-1, with D perhaps given as TRBD1 or TRBD2 (5 bases each). Germline V gives CDR1 SGHRS, CDR2 YFSETQ. Trimming stripped 0 bases from V and 6 bases from J, with 16 bases between. CDR3 length: 16 amino acids. The CDR3 nucleotides read TGCGCCAGCAGCTTGGTATCGGGACCGGGTATCAATGAGCAGTTCTTC. As protein: CASSLVSGPGINEQFF.

Only a few counts were recorded for this clonotype. The J gene is TRBJ1-1, the V gene TRBV6-2 or TRBV6-3; D is ambiguous. In germline, CDR1 is MNHEY, CDR2 SVGEGT. The V gene lost 5 bases and the J gene lost 8 bases, with 9 bases spanning the gap. The CDR3 totals 11 residues. This CDR3 reads CASSLYNEAFF. As DNA, the CDR3 is TGTGCCAGCAGTCTCTATAACGAAGCTTTCTTT.

This clonotype was counted a few times. This chain links TRBV6-2 or TRBV6-3 with TRBJ2-5, with 8 bases fitting TRBD2. This CDR3 comprises 15 residues. The trim removed 6 bases at V and 4 bases at J, leaving 10 bases unmatched. CDR1 is MNHEY and CDR2 is SVGEGT in the germline V gene. CDR3 loop: CASSLGTRDRETQYF. The CDR3 coding sequence is TGTGCCAGCAGCCTCGGGACTAGGGATAGAGAGACCCAGTACTTC.

Only a few counts were recorded for this clonotype. This sequence joins TRBV4-3 and TRBJ1-3, with a weak D call TRBD1 (6 bases). Germline V CDR1 and CDR2: LGHNA, YSLEER. This CDR3 has 15 residues. V lost 4 bases to trimming and J lost 2 bases, with 12 bases between them. The CDR3 region is CASSPTPGAGNTIYF. The DNA for the CDR3 is TGCGCCAGCAGCCCAACCCCAGGGGCTGGAAACACCATATATTTT.

This clonotype has just a few counts. This chain uses TRBV7-2 with TRBJ1-1; D not certain. Germline assignment: CDR1 SGHTA and CDR2 FQGNSA. Between the trimmed V and J ends, which lost 4 bases and 5 bases, there was a span of 11 bases. This CDR3 spans 13 amino acids. The CDR3 coding sequence is TGTGCCAGCAGCTCGATTTATAAAACTGAAGCTTTCTTT. Translation gives CASSSIYKTEAFF.

The V gene is TRBV24-1, the J gene TRBJ2-5, with a possible D match to TRBD2 (5 bases). The germline V gene encodes CDR1 KGHDR and CDR2 SFDVKD. The CDR3 sequence is 15 residues long. The ends were cut back, 3 bases at V and 4 bases at J, with 14 bases in the middle. Here the CDR3 DNA reads TGTGCCACCAGTGATGCGGGCATTTATCCAGAGACCCAGTACTTC. Protein: CATSDAGIYPETQYF.

A few counts support this clonotype. V usage is TRBV20-1 and J usage is TRBJ1-1; 12 bases line up with TRBD1. V dropped 3 bases and J dropped 1; count of bases not matched to a gene: 0. The CDR3 runs to 14 residues. Germline CDR1 DFQATT, CDR2 SNEGSKA (reference sequence). The CDR3 loop is CSARGQGANTEAFF. DNA of the CDR3: TGCAGTGCTAGGGGACAGGGGGCGAACACTGAAGCTTTCTTT.

V usage is TRBV20-1 and J usage is TRBJ1-1; 7 bases are shared with TRBD1. Germline V gene sequence: CDR1 DFQATT, CDR2 SNEGSKA (reference sequence). The CDR3 has 13 residues. V shed 5 bases and J 1 base; nucleotides not matched to a gene: 4. The CDR3 region is CSAPGQTNTEAFF. In DNA form, the CDR3 reads TGCAGTGCTCCGGGACAGACGAACACTGAAGCTTTCTTT.

Of note for this clonotype: The junction differs from germline at one of its ends, possibly a read error. The chain joins TRBV7-2 to TRBJ2-1; 13 bases line up with TRBD2. There are 15 residues in the CDR3. Looked up from germline, CDR1 is SGHTA and CDR2 is FQGNSA. The CDR3 sequence is CASSPRTSGGQLWNF. CDR3 coding DNA: TGTGCCAGCAGCCCCCGGACTAGCGGGGGCCAGCTGTGGAACTTC.

This clonotype appeared a few times. The CDR3 DNA reads TGCAGCGTTGTATCTCCCCCCAGAGACGAAAAACTGTTTTTT. As protein: CSVVSPPRDEKLFF. The chain carries TRBV29-1 and TRBJ1-4, with no clear D. The CDR3 extends over 14 amino acids. V lost 4 bases and J 8 bases, leaving 17 bases between the germline ends. Per the germline V gene, CDR1 is SQVTM and CDR2 is ANQGSEA. Combining the CDR3 with reference TRBV29-1 and TRBJ1-4 gives the whole variable domain SAVISQKPSRDICQRGTSLTIQCQVDSQVTMMFWYRQQPGQSLTLIATANQGSEATYESGFVIDKFPISRPNLTFSTLTVSNMSPEDSSIYLCSVVSPPRDEKLFFGSGTQLSVL.

This clonotype occurred a few times. The V gene is TRBV4-1, the J gene TRBJ2-5; 8 bases are shared with TRBD1. The CDR3 spans 16 residues. Germline V CDR1 and CDR2: MGHRA, YSYEKL. V dropped 4 bases and J dropped 5; count of bases not matched to a gene: 12. DNA for the CDR3: TGCGCCAGCAGCCGACTACCGGGACAGGCAGGCGAGACCCAGTACTTC. It is translated as CASSRLPGQAGETQYF.

This chain joins TRBV6-2 or TRBV6-3 and TRBJ1-1; D unclear. The CDR3 is 12 amino acids. The V and J ends lost 0 bases and 8 bases respectively, with 7 bases between them. Germline V gene sequence: CDR1 MNHEY, CDR2 SVGEGT. Written as DNA, the CDR3 is TGTGCCAGCAGTTACTCGCCCAGGGAAGCTTTCTTT. Its translation: CASSYSPREAFF.

This clonotype was seen a handful of times. The V call is TRBV12-3 or TRBV12-4, the J call TRBJ2-3; a weak D match, TRBD1 (5 bases). This CDR3 has 13 amino acids. Trimming removed 3 bases at V and 4 bases at J, with 8 bases between. The chain's CDR3 is CASSFQGSDTQYF. Written as DNA, the CDR3 is TGTGCCAGCAGTTTCCAGGGATCAGATACGCAGTATTTT.

In this sample, this clonotype turned up a few times. The chain joins TRBV6-5 to TRBJ2-6; D assignment may be TRBD1 or TRBD2 (6 bases each). CDR3 length equals 17 residues. Per the germline V gene, CDR1 is MNHEY and CDR2 is SVGAGI. Trimming removed 5 bases at V and 2 bases at J, with 16 bases between. The CDR3 here is CASSRKTGATGANVLTF. The CDR3 nucleotides are TGTGCCAGCAGTCGTAAAACGGGGGCGACTGGGGCCAACGTCCTGACTTTC.

This clonotype was recorded a few times. This rearrangement joins TRBV6-2 or TRBV6-3 to TRBJ2-1; unclear D gene. The end of the DNA fits TRBJ2-5 better, so the J call may be wrong. CDR1 is MNHEY, CDR2 SVGEGT, per germline. This CDR3 is 13 amino acids long. CDR3: CASSYAPEVTQYF. DNA for the CDR3: TGTGCCAGCAGTTACGCCCCCGAAGTGACCCAGTACTTC.

This clonotype was counted ten times or more. J is TRBJ2-5 and V is TRBV7-7; D is undetermined. Germline CDR1 SSHAT, CDR2 FNYEAQ (reference sequence). Trimming took 1 base from V and 4 from J, leaving 10 bases between them. This CDR3 has 14 amino acids. The CDR3 loop reads CASSLGPIGETQYF. In DNA, the CDR3 is TGTGCCAGCAGCTTAGGTCCGATTGGAGAGACCCAGTACTTC.

The chain has TRBV7-9 and TRBJ2-5; D gene uncertain. The CDR3 has 12 residues. The germline gives CDR1 SEHNR, CDR2 FQNEAQ (reference sequence). Trimming removed 4 bases at V and 1 base at J, with 4 bases between. DNA for the CDR3: TGTGCCAGCAGCTACGTCCAAGAGACCCAGTACTTC. This sequence encodes CASSYVQETQYF. Variable domain in full (rest from reference TRBV7-9 and TRBJ2-5): DTGVSQNPRHKITKRGQNVTFRCDPISEHNRLYWYRQTLGQGPEFLTYFQNEAQLEKSRLLSDRFSAERPKGSFSTLEIQRTEQGDSAMYLCASSYVQETQYFGPGTRLLVL.

A few counts support this clonotype. The V and J genes are TRBV29-1 and TRBJ1-3; TRBD1 is a possible D gene (5 bases). The CDR3 has 15 amino acids. Germline CDR1 reads SQVTM; CDR2 reads ANQGSEA. V shed 4 bases and J shed 4 bases, with 17 bases lying between them. The CDR3 protein is CSVGTRQKSGNTIYF. In DNA form, the CDR3 reads TGCAGCGTTGGAACGAGACAGAAATCCGGAAACACCATATATTTT.

This chain connects TRBV12-5 to TRBJ2-7; D gene ambiguous. Between the trimmed V and J ends, which lost 3 bases and 7 bases, there was a span of 13 bases. CDR3 length: 13 amino acids. The germline CDR1 and CDR2 sequences are LGHNT and FRNRAP. Written as DNA, the CDR3 is TGTGCTAGTGGTTTCGGCGATCGAGGAGAGCAGTACTTC. Its translation: CASGFGDRGEQYF.

This clonotype was found a few times. This chain connects TRBV10-3 to TRBJ1-1; the D is unclear. CDR1 and CDR2 (germline): ENHRY, SYGVKD. CDR3 length: 14 residues. V was pared by 3 bases and J by 7 bases, with 15 bases between. The CDR3 DNA sequence: TGTGCCATCAGTGACCCCCGTGGACGTTATGAAGCTTTCTTT. Protein: CAISDPRGRYEAFF.

This clonotype has only one observation. The chain uses TRBV4-1 and TRBJ2-5; possibly TRBD1 or TRBD2 for D (5 bases each). Matching the DNA end better, TRBJ2-1 makes the J call doubtful. This CDR3 has 17 residues. Per the germline V gene, CDR1 is MGHRA and CDR2 is YSYEKL. The CDR3 region has the DNA TGCGCCAGCAGCCAAGATCTTATGAGGGGTACGTGGGATGAGCAGTTCTTC. Its protein product is CASSQDLMRGTWDEQFF.

The rearrangement uses TRBV10-3 and TRBJ2-1; D is possibly TRBD1 (6 bases). This CDR3 contains 13 residues. In germline, CDR1 is ENHRY, CDR2 SYGVKD. V was shortened by 2 bases and J by 9 bases, with 11 bases between the two germline ends. CDR3 DNA: TGTGCCATCAGTGAGCCAGGGGAAACTGAGCAGTTCTTC. It specifies CAISEPGETEQFF.

The sample holds a few counts of this clonotype. V is TRBV11-3 and J is TRBJ1-1, with D unclear. There are 14 residues in the CDR3. Between the trimmed V and J ends, which lost 1 base and 6 bases, there was a span of 12 bases. Looked up from germline, CDR1 is SGHNT and CDR2 is YENEEA. CDR3 nucleotide sequence: TGTGCCAGCAGCTTAGGTGGCCCTGTGGCTGAAGCTTTCTTT. Protein product: CASSLGGPVAEAFF.

This clonotype occurred many times. This chain connects TRBV27 to TRBJ1-1, with D perhaps TRBD1 (5 bases). The CDR3 totals 15 residues. V was cut by 6 bases and J by 4 bases, with 18 bases left in between. Germline V gene data show CDR1 as MNHEY and CDR2 as SMNVEV (reference sequence). As DNA, the CDR3 is TGTGCCAGCAGCTCCCCGAGGTGGGGGTCCACTGAAGCTTTCTTT. Translation gives CASSSPRWGSTEAFF.

This chain uses TRBV5-1 with TRBJ1-1; the D gene is possibly TRBD1 (5 bases). The CDR3 is made up of 16 amino acids. The V gene's germline CDR1 is SGHRS and CDR2 YFSETQ. Between the trimmed V and J ends, which lost 2 bases and 6 bases, there was a span of 20 bases. The CDR3 is CASSFPSTGGIAEAFF. In nucleotides, the CDR3 is TGCGCCAGCAGCTTTCCCAGCACAGGTGGAATAGCTGAAGCTTTCTTT.